This note documents a single T cell receptor beta chain sequence. The antigen this receptor binds is unknown. Per-nucleotide qualities are absent, and no much larger clonotype sits a single base away. The study evaluated CTLA-4 blockade (ipilimumab) given together with focal radiation therapy in patients who had chemo-refractory metastatic non-small-cell lung cancer. These data are taken from a study of radiotherapy plus CTLA-4 blockade in lung cancer (dated by TCRdb to the late 2010s). About the investigation overall: Among enrolled patients, 15% to 20% had an objective response and 25% to 40% reached disease control. Paper-wide results and their limitations: Increased serum interferon-beta after radiation, together with early dynamic changes in blood T cell clones, were reported to be the strongest predictors of response. After treatment with radiotherapy and ipilimumab, TCR clones that originated in tumors expanded in peripheral blood.

The method was the immunoSEQ multiplex PCR assay. This immuneACCESS table, as held by TCRdb, lists in-frame sequences with V and J called but not all clones. Of the missing ones, under half trace to an unresolved V gene in checked studies; the others have no known cause. Here the sample has tens of thousands of clones; roughly four fifths occur a single time. The top ten clonotypes cover roughly 3.1% of the sample. The germline V gene specifies MNHEY as CDR1 and SVGAGI as CDR2. CDR3 length: 14 amino acids, cysteine to phenylalanine. Only the CDR3 DNA stays, 42 bases, in frame from base 1. V and J are truncated by 6 bases and 0 bases respectively, leaving an intervening sequence of 8 bases.

Rearrangement joined TRBV6-5 to TRBJ2-2, and the D gene may be TRBD1, 6 bases matching. This clonotype was sampled from a human donor with non-small cell lung cancer who had a complete response to radiotherapy plus ipilimumab. The sequencing here drew on peripheral blood, taken from a patient treated with radiotherapy plus ipilimumab. The nucleotide sequence is given as TGTGCCAGCAGCCGGACAGCGAACACCGGGGAGCTGTTTTTT. Protein translation: CASSRTANTGELFF.